This T cell receptor beta chain was obtained from a study of blood T cell repertoires in COVID-19. Overall study: Samples taken during acute and convalescent COVID-19 were collected in the United States, Italy and Spain. PBMCs, B-cell-depleted T cells, or T cells were the source of the cDNA or gDNA that made up the material.

V lost 7 bases and J 0 bases, leaving 13 bases between the germline ends. The CDR3 has 14 amino acids. CDR1 MGHDK and CDR2 SYGVNS come from the germline V gene. Study processing details: The assay estimated nucleated cells by amplifying reference gene primers. Generated by immunoSEQ multiplex PCR, the TCRdb table keeps only in-frame clones and is missing some. V and J calls and clone size come straight from that table; D and trimming were deduced from the DNA. The profile shows some 700,000 clones, around 89% of them singletons. The sequenced material came from peripheral blood. The V and J genes are TRBV25-1 and TRBJ2-7, with D perhaps matching TRBD2 (6 bases). The sequence was obtained from a woman between 18 and 30 years old with acute or convalescent COVID-19. The CDR3 nucleotides are TGTGCCAGCACTCGGGACTCCAGCTCCTACGAGCAGTACTTC. Amino acid sequence: CASTRDSSSYEQYF.